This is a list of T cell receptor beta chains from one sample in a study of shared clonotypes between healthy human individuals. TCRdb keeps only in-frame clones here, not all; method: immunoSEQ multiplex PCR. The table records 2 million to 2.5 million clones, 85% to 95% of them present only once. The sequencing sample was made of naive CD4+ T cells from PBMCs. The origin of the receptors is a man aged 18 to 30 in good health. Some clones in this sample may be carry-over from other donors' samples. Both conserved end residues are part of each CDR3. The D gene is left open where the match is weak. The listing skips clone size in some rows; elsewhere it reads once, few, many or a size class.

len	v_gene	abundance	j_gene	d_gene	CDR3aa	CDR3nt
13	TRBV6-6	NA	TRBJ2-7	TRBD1	CASSSGQVYEQYF	TGTGCCAGCAGTTCGGGACAGGTCTACGAGCAGTACTTC
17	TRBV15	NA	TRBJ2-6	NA	CATSRDNPSSGANVLTF	TGTGCCACCAGCAGAGATAACCCTTCCTCTGGGGCCAACGTCCTGACTTTC
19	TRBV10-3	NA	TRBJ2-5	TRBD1	CAISESTGTGARGEETQYF	TGTGCCATCAGTGAATCCACCGGGACAGGGGCAAGGGGGGAAGAGACCCAGTACTTC
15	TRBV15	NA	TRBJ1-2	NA	CATSRGGRPNYGYTF	TGTGCCACCAGCAGAGGGGGACGTCCTAACTATGGCTACACCTTC
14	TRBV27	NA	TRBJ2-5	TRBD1	CASSLSRQGLTQYF	TGTGCCAGCAGTTTATCGAGACAGGGGTTAACCCAGTACTTC
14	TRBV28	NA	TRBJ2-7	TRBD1	CASSSPGQIYEQYF	TGTGCCAGCAGTTCTCCGGGACAGATCTACGAGCAGTACTTC
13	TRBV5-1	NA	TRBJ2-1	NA	CASSEGLDNEQFF	TGCGCCAGCAGCGAAGGACTTGACAATGAGCAGTTCTTC
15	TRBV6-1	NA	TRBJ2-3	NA	CASSEWAIFTDTQYF	TGTGCCAGCAGTGAATGGGCAATCTTCACAGATACGCAGTATTTT
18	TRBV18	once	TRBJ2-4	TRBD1	CASSPPYPGTGGENIQYF	TGTGCCAGCTCACCGCCATACCCCGGGACAGGGGGCGAAAACATTCAGTACTTC
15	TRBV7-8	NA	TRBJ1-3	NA	CASSFRSGSGNTIYF	TGTGCCAGCAGCTTCCGATCTGGCTCTGGAAACACCATATATTTT
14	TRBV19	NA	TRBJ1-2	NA	CASSIGGKTYGYTF	TGTGCCAGTAGTATAGGAGGGAAGACCTATGGCTACACCTTC
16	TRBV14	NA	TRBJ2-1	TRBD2	CASSRRLARGGNEQFF	TGTGCCAGCAGCCGCAGACTAGCGAGGGGGGGAAATGAGCAGTTCTTC
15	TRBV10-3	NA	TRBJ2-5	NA	CAISEGVADGRTQYF	TGTGCCATCAGTGAGGGGGTAGCGGACGGCCGGACCCAGTACTTC
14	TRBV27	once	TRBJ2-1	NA	CASTLIGSYNEQFF	TGTGCCAGCACTCTAATAGGGTCCTACAATGAGCAGTTCTTC
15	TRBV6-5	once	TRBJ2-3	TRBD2	CATSSRDYWPDTQYF	TGTGCCACCTCATCAAGGGACTATTGGCCAGATACGCAGTATTTT
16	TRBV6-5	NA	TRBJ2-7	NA	CASSYIGLGSSYEQYF	TGTGCCAGCAGTTACATTGGGCTAGGAAGCTCCTACGAGCAGTACTTC
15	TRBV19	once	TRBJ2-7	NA	CASSTGLRMAYEQYF	TGTGCCAGTAGCACGGGACTCCGTATGGCCTACGAGCAGTACTTC
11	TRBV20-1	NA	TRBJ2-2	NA	CSAAVVGELFF	TGCAGTGCTGCTGTAGTCGGGGAGCTGTTTTTT
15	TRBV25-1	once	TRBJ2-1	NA	CASSVPGDNRHEQFF	TGTGCCAGCAGTGTACCGGGAGATAACCGTCATGAGCAGTTCTTC
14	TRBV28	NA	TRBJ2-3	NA	CASSFRGSGDTQYF	TGTGCCAGCAGTTTTAGGGGTTCCGGAGATACGCAGTATTTT
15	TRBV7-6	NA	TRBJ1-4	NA	CASSSRPLTNEKLFF	TGTGCCAGCAGCTCCCGCCCACTAACTAATGAAAAACTGTTTTTT
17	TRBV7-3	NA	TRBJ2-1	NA	CASSPVGWASFGNEQFF	TGTGCCAGCAGCCCGGTGGGGTGGGCTAGCTTCGGCAATGAGCAGTTCTTC
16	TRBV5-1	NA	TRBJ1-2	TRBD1	CASSSSVNRGNYGYTF	TGCGCCAGCAGCTCCTCGGTTAACAGGGGGAACTATGGCTACACCTTC
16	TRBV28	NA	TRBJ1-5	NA	CASTQERAQSNQPQHF	TGTGCCAGCACCCAAGAGAGGGCGCAGAGCAATCAGCCCCAGCATTTT
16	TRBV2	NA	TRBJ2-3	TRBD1	CASSEGQASSTDTQYF	TGTGCCAGCAGTGAGGGACAGGCCTCTAGCACAGATACGCAGTATTTT
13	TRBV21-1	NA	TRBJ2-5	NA	CATRIEQPLAQYF	TGTGCCACCCGAATTGAGCAGCCGTTGGCCCAGTACTTC
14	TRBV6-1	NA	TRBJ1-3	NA	CASSEGGGGNTIYF	TGTGCCAGCAGCGAAGGGGGAGGTGGAAACACCATATATTTT
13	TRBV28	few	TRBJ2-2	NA	CASSSPNTGELFF	TGTGCCAGCAGTTCCCCGAACACCGGGGAGCTGTTTTTT
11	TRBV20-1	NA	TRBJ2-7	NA	CSARGLREQYF	TGCAGTGCTAGAGGTCTTCGGGAGCAGTACTTC
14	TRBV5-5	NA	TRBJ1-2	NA	CASSTDRANYGYTF	TGTGCCAGCAGCACGGACAGAGCTAACTATGGCTACACCTTC
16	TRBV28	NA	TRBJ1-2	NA	CASSSSRGPSAYGYTF	TGTGCCAGCAGTTCTTCTCGGGGGCCGAGTGCCTATGGCTACACCTTC
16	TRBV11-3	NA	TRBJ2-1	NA	CASSLGRLVGYNEQFF	TGTGCCAGCAGCTTGGGGCGGCTAGTAGGGTACAATGAGCAGTTCTTC
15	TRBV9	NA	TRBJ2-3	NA	CASSVGGPGTDTQYF	TGTGCCAGCAGCGTAGGTGGCCCAGGCACAGATACGCAGTATTTT
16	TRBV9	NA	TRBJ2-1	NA	CASSVAEASRWNEQFF	TGTGCCAGCAGCGTAGCTGAGGCTAGCCGGTGGAATGAGCAGTTCTTC
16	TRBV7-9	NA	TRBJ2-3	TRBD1	CASSLEGRGFADTQYF	TGTGCCAGCAGCTTAGAGGGCAGGGGGTTTGCAGATACGCAGTATTTT
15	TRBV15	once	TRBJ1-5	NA	CATSPYSHSNQPQHF	TGTGCCACCAGCCCATACTCCCATAGCAATCAGCCCCAGCATTTT
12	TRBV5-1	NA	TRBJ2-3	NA	CASSFYADTQYF	TGCGCCAGCAGCTTTTATGCAGATACGCAGTATTTT
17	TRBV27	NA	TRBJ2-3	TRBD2	CASSLYPREWGTDTQYF	TGTGCCAGCAGTTTATATCCGCGGGAGTGGGGCACAGATACGCAGTATTTT
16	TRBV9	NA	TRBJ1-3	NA	CASSVGPLSSGNTIYF	TGTGCCAGCAGCGTAGGCCCGTTATCCTCTGGAAACACCATATATTTT
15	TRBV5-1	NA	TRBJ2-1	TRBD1	CASSLEATGLNEQFF	TGCGCCAGCAGCTTGGAGGCGACAGGGTTGAATGAGCAGTTCTTC
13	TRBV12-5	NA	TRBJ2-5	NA	CASGQTGLETQYF	TGTGCTAGTGGCCAAACAGGGCTAGAGACCCAGTACTTC
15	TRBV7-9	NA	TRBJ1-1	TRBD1	CASSLDPGGNTEAFF	TGTGCCAGCAGCTTAGATCCAGGGGGGAACACTGAAGCTTTCTTT
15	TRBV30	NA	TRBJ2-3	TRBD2	CAWTPTSGSTDTQYF	TGTGCCTGGACCCCTACTAGCGGTAGCACAGATACGCAGTATTTT
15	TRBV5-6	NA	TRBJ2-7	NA	CASSRVVANSYEQYF	TGTGCCAGCAGCCGAGTGGTCGCAAACTCCTACGAGCAGTACTTC
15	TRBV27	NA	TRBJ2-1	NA	CASSPRVLVYNEQFF	TGTGCCAGCAGCCCGAGGGTCCTTGTCTACAATGAGCAGTTCTTC
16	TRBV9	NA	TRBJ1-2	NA	CASSPQRGGEHYGYTF	TGTGCCAGCAGCCCCCAACGGGGAGGGGAACACTATGGCTACACCTTC
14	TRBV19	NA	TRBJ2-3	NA	CASSIGLSTDTQYF	TGTGCCAGTAGTATAGGTCTGAGCACAGATACGCAGTATTTT
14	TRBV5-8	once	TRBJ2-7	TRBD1	CASSRGQGAYEQYF	TGTGCCAGCAGCCGGGGACAGGGAGCCTACGAGCAGTACTTC
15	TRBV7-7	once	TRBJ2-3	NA	CASSLECRPTDTQYF	TGTGCCAGCAGCTTAGAATGCCGGCCCACAGATACGCAGTATTTT
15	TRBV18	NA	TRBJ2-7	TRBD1	CASSPSGQGAYEQYF	TGTGCCAGCTCACCATCGGGACAGGGGGCCTACGAGCAGTACTTC
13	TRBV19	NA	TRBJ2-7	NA	CASSTRTAGEQYF	TGTGCCAGTAGCACCCGGACAGCTGGCGAGCAGTACTTC
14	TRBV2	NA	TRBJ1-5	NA	CASSEAWGNQPQHF	TGTGCCAGCAGTGAAGCGTGGGGAAATCAGCCCCAGCATTTT
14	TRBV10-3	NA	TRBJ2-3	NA	CAISLQGFTDTQYF	TGTGCCATCAGCCTACAGGGATTCACAGATACGCAGTATTTT